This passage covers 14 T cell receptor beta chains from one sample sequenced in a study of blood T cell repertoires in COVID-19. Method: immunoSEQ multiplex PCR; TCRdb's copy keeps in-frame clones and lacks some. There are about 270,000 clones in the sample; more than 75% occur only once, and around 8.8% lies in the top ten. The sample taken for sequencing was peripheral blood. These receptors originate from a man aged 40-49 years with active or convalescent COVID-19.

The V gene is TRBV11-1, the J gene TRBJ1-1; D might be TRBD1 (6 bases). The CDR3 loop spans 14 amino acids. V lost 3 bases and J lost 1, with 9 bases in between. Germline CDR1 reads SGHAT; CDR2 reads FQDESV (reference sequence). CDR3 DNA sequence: TGTGCCAGCAGCTTGACAGGTGGGAACACTGAAGCTTTCTTT. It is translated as CASSLTGGNTEAFF.

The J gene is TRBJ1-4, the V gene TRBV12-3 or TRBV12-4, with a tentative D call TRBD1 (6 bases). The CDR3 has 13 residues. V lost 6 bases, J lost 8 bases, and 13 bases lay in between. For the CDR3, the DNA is TGTGCCAGCAGCCAGGGGATAGGAGAAAAACTGTTTTTT. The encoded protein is CASSQGIGEKLFF.

The CDR3 bases are TGTGCCAGTAGTATTTCGCAGGGACTATTAACGACTGAAGCTTTCTTT. It specifies CASSISQGLLTTEAFF. The gene calls are TRBV19 and TRBJ1-1; possibly TRBD1 for D (5 bases). V lost 3 bases, J lost 5 bases, and 19 bases lay in between. Germline assignment: CDR1 LNHDA and CDR2 SQIVND (reference sequence). The CDR3 spans 16 residues.

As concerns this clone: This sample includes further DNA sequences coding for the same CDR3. CDR3 sequence: CASSFGTGNTEAFF. The CDR3 DNA reads TGTGCCAGCAGCTTTGGGACAGGGAACACTGAAGCTTTCTTT. This chain connects TRBV5-6 to TRBJ1-1, with 8 bases lining up with TRBD1. Germline V gene lookup returns CDR1 SGHDT and CDR2 YYEEEE. Losses at the gene ends were 2 bases for V and 1 base for J; bases not matched to a gene: 1. This CDR3 spans 14 amino acids.

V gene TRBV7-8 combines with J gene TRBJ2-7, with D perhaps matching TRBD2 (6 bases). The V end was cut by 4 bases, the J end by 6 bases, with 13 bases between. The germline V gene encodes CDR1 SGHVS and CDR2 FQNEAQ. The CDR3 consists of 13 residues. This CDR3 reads CASSSGEALEQYF. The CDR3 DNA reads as TGTGCCAGCAGCTCCGGGGAGGCCCTCGAGCAGTACTTC.

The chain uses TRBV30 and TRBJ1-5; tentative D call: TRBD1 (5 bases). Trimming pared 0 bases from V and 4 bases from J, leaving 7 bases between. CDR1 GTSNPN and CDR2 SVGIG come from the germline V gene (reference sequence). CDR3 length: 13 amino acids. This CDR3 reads CAWSVSGNQPQHF. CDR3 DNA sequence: TGTGCCTGGAGTGTATCAGGGAATCAGCCCCAGCATTTT.

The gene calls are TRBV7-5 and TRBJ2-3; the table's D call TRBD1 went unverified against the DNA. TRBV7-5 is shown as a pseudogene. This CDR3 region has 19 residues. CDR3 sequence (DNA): TGTGTCAGAAGCTTAAAAGGGACAGGGGCTCCCTTATGCACAGATACGCAGTATTTT. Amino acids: CVRSLKGTGAPLCTDTQYF.

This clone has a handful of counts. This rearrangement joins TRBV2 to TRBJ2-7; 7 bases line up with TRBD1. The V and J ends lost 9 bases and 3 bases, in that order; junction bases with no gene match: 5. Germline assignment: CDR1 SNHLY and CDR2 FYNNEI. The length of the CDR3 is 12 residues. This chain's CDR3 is CASRDRDYEQYF. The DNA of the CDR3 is TGTGCCAGTAGGGACAGAGACTACGAGCAGTACTTC.

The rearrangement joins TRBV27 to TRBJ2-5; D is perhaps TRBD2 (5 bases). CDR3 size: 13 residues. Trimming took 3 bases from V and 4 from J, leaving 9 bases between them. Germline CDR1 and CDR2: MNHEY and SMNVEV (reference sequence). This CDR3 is CASSLPGRETQYF. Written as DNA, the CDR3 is TGTGCCAGCAGTTTGCCGGGAAGAGAGACCCAGTACTTC.

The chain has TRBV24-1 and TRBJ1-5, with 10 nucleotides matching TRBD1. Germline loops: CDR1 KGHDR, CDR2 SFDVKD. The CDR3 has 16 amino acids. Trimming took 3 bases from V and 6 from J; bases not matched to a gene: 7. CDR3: CATSDGDRGEGQPQHF. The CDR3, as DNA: TGTGCCACCAGTGATGGGGACAGGGGTGAGGGTCAGCCCCAGCATTTT.

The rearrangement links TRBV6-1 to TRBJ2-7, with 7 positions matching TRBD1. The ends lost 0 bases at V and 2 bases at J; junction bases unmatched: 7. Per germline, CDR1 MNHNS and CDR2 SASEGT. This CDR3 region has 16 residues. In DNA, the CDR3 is TGTGCCAGCAGTGAAGCGATCACAGGGGATGCCTACGAGCAGTACTTC. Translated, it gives CASSEAITGDAYEQYF.

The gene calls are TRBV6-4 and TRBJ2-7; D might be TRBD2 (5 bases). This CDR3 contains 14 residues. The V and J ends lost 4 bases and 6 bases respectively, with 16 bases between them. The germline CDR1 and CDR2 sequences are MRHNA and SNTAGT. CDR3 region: CASSVLGLPGEQYF. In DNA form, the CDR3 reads TGTGCCAGCAGTGTCCTCGGACTTCCCGGCGAGCAGTACTTC.

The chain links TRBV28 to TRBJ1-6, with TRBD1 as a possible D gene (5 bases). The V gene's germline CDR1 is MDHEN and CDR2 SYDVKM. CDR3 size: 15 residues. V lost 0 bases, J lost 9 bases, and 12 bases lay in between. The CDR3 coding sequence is TGTGCCAGCAGTTTATGGGGGCAGGGCGCTTCACCCCTCCACTTT. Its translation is CASSLWGQGASPLHF.

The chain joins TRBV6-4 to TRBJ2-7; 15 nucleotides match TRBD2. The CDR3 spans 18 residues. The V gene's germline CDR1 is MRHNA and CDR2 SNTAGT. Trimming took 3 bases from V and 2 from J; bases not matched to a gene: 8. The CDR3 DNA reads TGTGCCAGCAGTGAAGCTCGCGGGACTAGCGGGGGGCCCTACGAGCAGTACTTC. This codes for CASSEARGTSGGPYEQYF.